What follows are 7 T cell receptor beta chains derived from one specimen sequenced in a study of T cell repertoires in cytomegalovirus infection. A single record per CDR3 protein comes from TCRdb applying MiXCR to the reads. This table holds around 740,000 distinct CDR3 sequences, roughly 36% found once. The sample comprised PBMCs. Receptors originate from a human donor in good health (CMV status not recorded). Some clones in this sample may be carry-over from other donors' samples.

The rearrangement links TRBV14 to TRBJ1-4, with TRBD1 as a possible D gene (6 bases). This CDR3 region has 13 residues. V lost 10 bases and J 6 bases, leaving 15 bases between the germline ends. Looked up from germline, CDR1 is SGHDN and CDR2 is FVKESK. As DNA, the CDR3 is TGTGCCAATCACCCCGGGGGCGATGAAAAACTGTTTTTT. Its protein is CANHPGGDEKLFF.

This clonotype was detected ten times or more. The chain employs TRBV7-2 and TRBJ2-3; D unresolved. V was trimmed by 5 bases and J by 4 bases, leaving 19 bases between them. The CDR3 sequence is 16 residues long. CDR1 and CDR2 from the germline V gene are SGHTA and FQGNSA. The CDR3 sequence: CASSGDGKYTSDTQYF. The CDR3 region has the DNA TGTGCCAGCAGCGGCGACGGCAAATACACTTCAGATACGCAGTATTTT.

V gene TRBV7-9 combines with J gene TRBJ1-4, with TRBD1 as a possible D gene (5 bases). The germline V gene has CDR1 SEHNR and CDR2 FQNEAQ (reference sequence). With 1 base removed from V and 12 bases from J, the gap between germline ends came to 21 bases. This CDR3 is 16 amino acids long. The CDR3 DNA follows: TGTGCCAGCAGCTTAGGCCGGGGCGTTTCAGATGGGGAACTGTTTTTT. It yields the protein CASSLGRGVSDGELFF.

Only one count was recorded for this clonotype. As DNA, the CDR3 is TGCGCCAGCAGCTGGGGGCAGGGGGCAGCTAGCGAGCAGTACTTC. This gives the protein CASSWGQGAASEQYF. The chain couples TRBV5-1 to TRBJ2-7, with 8 bases aligning to TRBD1. The germline CDR1 and CDR2 sequences are SGHRS and YFSETQ. V lost 3 bases and J lost 6; bases outside the gene matches: 11. CDR3 length equals 15 residues.

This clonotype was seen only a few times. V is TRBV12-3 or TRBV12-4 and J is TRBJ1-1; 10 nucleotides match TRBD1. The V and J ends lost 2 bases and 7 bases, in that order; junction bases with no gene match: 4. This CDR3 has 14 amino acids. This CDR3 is CASSLRQGAGEAFF. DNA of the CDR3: TGTGCCAGCAGTTTAAGACAGGGGGCCGGTGAAGCTTTCTTT.

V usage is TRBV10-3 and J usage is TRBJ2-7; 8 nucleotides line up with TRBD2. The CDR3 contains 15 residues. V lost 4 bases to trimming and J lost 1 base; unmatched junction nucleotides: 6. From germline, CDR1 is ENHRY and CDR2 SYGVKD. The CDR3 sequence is CAISASERGSYEQYF. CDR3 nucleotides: TGTGCCATCAGTGCGAGCGAGCGGGGGTCCTACGAGCAGTACTTC.

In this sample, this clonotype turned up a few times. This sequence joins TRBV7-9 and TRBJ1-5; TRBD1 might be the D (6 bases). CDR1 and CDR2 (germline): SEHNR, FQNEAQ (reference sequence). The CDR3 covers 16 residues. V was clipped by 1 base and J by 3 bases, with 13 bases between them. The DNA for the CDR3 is TGTGCCAGCAGCTTAGGGGCCGGGGGGCCCAATCAGCCCCAGCATTTT. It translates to CASSLGAGGPNQPQHF.